This T cell receptor beta chain comes out of a study of blood T cell repertoires in COVID-19. Study as a whole: Samples taken during acute and convalescent COVID-19 were collected in the United States, Italy and Spain. Sources were T cells, B-cell-depleted T cells, or PBMCs; the material itself was cDNA or gDNA.

Per the original methods: The authors estimated nucleated cell counts from reference gene primer amplification. The repertoire was sequenced with immunoSEQ multiplex PCR; TCRdb's copy has only in-frame clones and lacks some. Clone size and V and J calls were adopted from that table, with D and trimming inferred from the DNA. Of about 220,000 clones in the sample, around 84% were seen once. The V end was cut by 6 bases, the J end by 5 bases, with 10 bases between. This CDR3 is built from 13 residues. Germline V gene data show CDR1 as KGHSH and CDR2 as LQKENI. The rearrangement links TRBV18 to TRBJ2-2; D might be TRBD2 (5 bases). This receptor was obtained from a man between 40 and 49 years old who had recovered from COVID-19. Sequenced sample: peripheral blood. CDR3 in amino acids: CASSRGYTGELFF. CDR3 bases: TGTGCCAGCTCCCGCGGGTATACCGGGGAGCTGTTTTTT. The full variable domain, its missing parts supplied by reference TRBV18 and TRBJ2-2, is NAGVMQNPRHLVRRRGQEARLRCSPMKGHSHVYWYRQLPEEGLKFMVYLQKENIIDESGMPKERFSAEFPKEGPSILRIQQVVRGDSAAYFCASSRGYTGELFFGEGSRLTVL.